The 24 T cell receptor beta chains below come from one sample, sequenced in a study of shared clonotypes between healthy human individuals. The naive CD8 fraction comprised CD45RO-negative cells positively selected for CCR7 and excluded terminally differentiated effector memory CD45RA+ cells. The assay was immunoSEQ multiplex PCR, and TCRdb's table has in-frame clones only and misses some. The table lists about 2.1 million clones, about 93% of them singletons. Sequencing was carried out using naive CD8+ T cells from PBMCs. All receptors derive from a man in his late teens or twenties in good health. Some clones in this sample may be carry-over from other donors' samples.

V usage is TRBV7-9 and J usage is TRBJ1-5; D not resolved. V lost 5 bases, J lost 0 bases, and 17 bases lay in between. The CDR3 totals 17 residues. Germline loops: CDR1 SEHNR, CDR2 FQNEAQ (reference sequence). The DNA for the CDR3 is TGTGCCAGCAGCCCCCCATTCACGACCGGTAGCAATCAGCCCCAGCATTTT. Translating gives CASSPPFTTGSNQPQHF.

This rearrangement joins TRBV7-9 to TRBJ2-3, with 8 bases that match TRBD1. The germline gives CDR1 SEHNR, CDR2 FQNEAQ (reference sequence). The CDR3 sequence is 16 residues long. The trim removed 5 bases at V and 0 bases at J, leaving 7 bases unmatched. The CDR3 loop reads CASSPRTGPSTDTQYF. The CDR3, as DNA: TGTGCCAGCAGCCCTCGGACAGGGCCCAGCACAGATACGCAGTATTTT.

This chain uses TRBV15 with TRBJ2-1; no clear D. V dropped 7 bases and J dropped 8 bases, with 18 bases sitting between them. The CDR3 consists of 14 residues. Germline V gives CDR1 LNHNV, CDR2 YYDKDF (reference sequence). The CDR3 nucleotides are TGTGCCACCACCCGAGACGCAAATACGGATGAGCAGTTCTTC. Amino acids: CATTRDANTDEQFF.

In its sample, this clone was seen once. Other DNA sequences in this specimen translate into the identical CDR3. This rearrangement joins TRBV28 to TRBJ1-5, with D unresolved. Germline CDR1 is MDHEN and CDR2 is SYDVKM. The V end lost 2 bases, the J end lost 7 bases, and 6 bases lay between the germline ends. CDR3 length equals 12 residues. CDR3 region: CASSLGRQPQHF. The CDR3, as DNA: TGTGCCAGCAGTTTAGGTAGGCAGCCCCAGCATTTT.

The J gene is TRBJ2-1, the V gene TRBV7-8; D gene unclear. Germline values: CDR1 SGHVS, CDR2 FQNEAQ. This CDR3 spans 14 amino acids. Trimming cost V 1 base and J 8 bases, with 12 bases left between them. The CDR3 region has the DNA TGTGCCAGCAGCTTAGATAGGAGAACGGATGAGCAGTTCTTC. This gives the protein CASSLDRRTDEQFF.

The rearrangement uses TRBV4-3 and TRBJ1-2; D unclear. V was pared by 0 bases and J by 4 bases, with 12 bases between. Germline CDR1 reads LGHNA; CDR2 reads YSLEER. This CDR3 is built from 15 residues. This CDR3 is CASSQDSGLAYGYTF. Here the CDR3 DNA reads TGCGCCAGCAGCCAAGATTCTGGGTTAGCCTATGGCTACACCTTC.

The J gene is TRBJ2-7, the V gene TRBV28, with a possible D match to TRBD1 (5 bases). V lost 10 bases and J lost 2, with 15 bases in between. The CDR3 extends over 13 amino acids. Germline CDR1 is MDHEN and CDR2 is SYDVKM. The CDR3 DNA sequence: TGTGCCATACGACAGACCCTAACCTACGAGCAGTACTTC. Protein: CAIRQTLTYEQYF. Variable domain in full (rest from reference TRBV28 and TRBJ2-7): DVKVTQSSRYLVKRTGEKVFLECVQDMDHENMFWYRQDPGLGLRLIYFSYDVKMKEKGDIPEGYSVSREKKERFSLILESASTNQTSMYLCAIRQTLTYEQYFGPGTRLTVT.

With respect to this clone: One end of the junction fails to match germline, which may point to a read error. J is TRBJ2-1 and V is TRBV7-9; D unclear. This CDR3 spans 11 amino acids. Germline assignment: CDR1 SEHNR and CDR2 FQNEAQ (reference sequence). CDR3 DNA: TGTGCCAGCAGCCCGACCGAGGAACCTCTCTTC. The encoded protein is CASSPTEEPLF.

The chain is built from TRBV9 and TRBJ2-1; TRBD2 agrees at 10 bases. This CDR3 has 18 residues. V lost 3 bases, J lost 2 bases, and 11 bases stayed unmatched. Germline V gives CDR1 SGDLS, CDR2 YYNGEE. DNA of the CDR3: TGTGCCAGCAGCGCCCGGGCTAGCGGGAGTCGGGCCTACAATGAGCAGTTCTTC. Translating gives CASSARASGSRAYNEQFF.

The chain recombines TRBV4-3 with TRBJ2-1, with 16 bases that match TRBD2. V shed 1 base, J shed 5 bases, and the junction held 11 bases outside the gene matches. The CDR3 covers 20 residues. The germline V gene has CDR1 LGHNA and CDR2 YSLEER. The CDR3 DNA is TGCGCCAGCAGCCAAGTTTGGGGACTAGCGGGAGGGCCTCTGGACAATGAGCAGTTCTTC. This gives the protein CASSQVWGLAGGPLDNEQFF.

The chain uses TRBV6-1 and TRBJ2-3; no firm D call. CDR1 and CDR2 from the germline V gene are MNHNS and SASEGT. The CDR3 extends over 14 amino acids. V was cut by 6 bases and J by 2 bases, with 12 bases left in between. The CDR3 loop is CASRSSGYTDTQYF. CDR3 DNA sequence: TGTGCCAGCAGAAGCTCGGGTTACACAGATACGCAGTATTTT.

The genes are TRBV2 and TRBJ2-7; possibly TRBD1 or TRBD2 for D (5 bases each). V gave up 7 bases and J gave up 4 bases, with 14 bases separating them. CDR3 length equals 13 residues. Per germline, CDR1 SNHLY and CDR2 FYNNEI. CDR3 nucleotide sequence: TGTGCCAGCAAGGGGACCGCCTTATACGAGCAGTACTTC. Its translation is CASKGTALYEQYF. The variable domain in full, completed from reference TRBV2 and TRBJ2-7, reads EPEVTQTPSHQVTQMGQEVILRCVPISNHLYFYWYRQILGQKVEFLVSFYNNEISEKSEIFDDQFSVERPDGSNFTLKIRSTKLEDSAMYFCASKGTALYEQYFGPGTRLTVT.

Concerning this clone itself: The same CDR3 also results from other DNA sequences found in this sample. This chain joins TRBV27 and TRBJ1-5, with D maybe TRBD1 (6 bases). CDR3 length: 13 amino acids. Trimming shortened V by 2 bases and J by 9 bases, and 11 bases separated the two germline ends. CDR1 and CDR2 from the germline V gene are MNHEY and SMNVEV (reference sequence). CDR3 residues: CASSLRGPGPQHF. For the CDR3, the DNA is TGTGCCAGCAGTTTACGGGGGCCCGGGCCCCAGCATTTT.

The chain joins TRBV2 to TRBJ2-7; D may be TRBD2 (6 bases). The CDR3 is made up of 14 amino acids. The V end was cut by 6 bases, the J end by 0 bases, with 12 bases between. Germline V gene sequence: CDR1 SNHLY, CDR2 FYNNEI. The CDR3 loop is CASSGSEHSYEQYF. The DNA of the CDR3 is TGTGCCAGCAGCGGGAGTGAGCACTCCTACGAGCAGTACTTC.

This sequence joins TRBV11-2 and TRBJ1-3, with D uncertain. The germline V and J ends were trimmed by 2 bases and 0 bases, with 8 bases remaining between them. The CDR3 runs to 15 residues. Germline CDR1 is SGHAT and CDR2 is FQNNGV. CDR3 residues: CASSLLASSGNTIYF. The CDR3 DNA is TGTGCCAGCAGCTTATTGGCAAGCTCTGGAAACACCATATATTTT.

The chain couples TRBV5-5 to TRBJ2-1; D possibly corresponds to TRBD1 (5 bases). Germline lookup yields CDR1 SGHKS and CDR2 YYEKEE (reference sequence). Trimming took off 0 bases at V and 6 bases at J, with 16 bases between the two ends. The CDR3 loop spans 16 amino acids. The CDR3 DNA follows: TGTGCCAGCAGCTTGGGGGTGGGGCTATATGGCAATGAGCAGTTCTTC. It translates to CASSLGVGLYGNEQFF.

The rearrangement uses TRBV6-6 and TRBJ1-5; no clear D. This CDR3 comprises 13 residues. Trimming took off 10 bases at V and 0 bases at J, with 10 bases between the two ends. Germline lookup yields CDR1 MNHNY and CDR2 SVGAGI (reference sequence). For the CDR3, the DNA is TGTGCCACTCGGGTGGTTAGCAATCAGCCCCAGCATTTT. This sequence encodes CATRVVSNQPQHF.

This clone has just a few counts. Other DNA sequences from this sample encode an identical CDR3 as well. The V and J genes are TRBV11-2 and TRBJ2-7; D ambiguous. CDR3 length equals 11 residues. V lost 4 bases, J lost 1 base, and 2 bases lay in between. CDR1 is SGHAT, CDR2 FQNNGV, per germline. The CDR3 protein is CASSSSYEQYF. CDR3 nucleotide sequence: TGTGCCAGCAGCTCGTCCTACGAGCAGTACTTC.

The chain combines TRBV29-1 with TRBJ1-1; D unresolved. Trimming left V 4 bases short and J 8 bases short, with 14 bases between. The germline V gene encodes CDR1 SQVTM and CDR2 ANQGSEA. The CDR3 totals 12 residues. The CDR3, as DNA: TGCAGCGTTGTTTCGGAGACCGCAGAAGCTTTCTTT. Translating it yields CSVVSETAEAFF.

This chain joins TRBV21-1 and TRBJ2-7; the tabulated D call, TRBD1, remains unverified against the DNA. TRBV21-1 is a documented pseudogene. There are 15 residues in the CDR3. CDR3 loop: CASSKGSQVRNEQYF. For the CDR3, the DNA is TGTGCCAGCAGCAAAGGTTCACAGGTAAGGAACGAGCAGTACTTC.

A remark on this clone: This same CDR3 is encoded by further DNA sequences in the sample. V is TRBV4-1 and J is TRBJ2-7; D is possibly TRBD1 or TRBD2 (5 bases each). CDR1 MGHRA and CDR2 YSYEKL come from the germline V gene. The CDR3 loop spans 15 amino acids. V gave up 0 bases and J gave up 1 base, with 10 bases separating them. CDR3 region: CASSQESGGSYEQYF. The DNA for the CDR3 is TGCGCCAGCAGCCAAGAGAGTGGGGGTTCCTACGAGCAGTACTTC.

This clone appeared once. This chain joins TRBV27 and TRBJ2-7; no definite D call. Looked up from germline, CDR1 is MNHEY and CDR2 is SMNVEV (reference sequence). V was cut by 2 bases and J by 5 bases, with 13 bases left in between. The CDR3 spans 14 residues. The DNA of the CDR3 is TGTGCCAGCAGTTTAGGAGCGTGGGGTAACGAGCAGTACTTC. It codes for CASSLGAWGNEQYF.

The chain couples TRBV4-3 to TRBJ2-2; D not certain. Germline-derived CDR1 and CDR2 are LGHNA and YSLEER. The CDR3 totals 16 residues. V was shortened by 1 base and J by 3 bases, with 12 bases between the two germline ends. The CDR3 loop reads CASSQVVETDTGELFF. For the CDR3, the DNA is TGCGCCAGCAGCCAAGTTGTGGAAACCGACACCGGGGAGCTGTTTTTT.

Written as DNA, the CDR3 is TGTGCCTTAAACCCCGGGAGGGGGTGGGATGAGCAGTTCTTC. Its translation is CALNPGRGWDEQFF. The chain combines TRBV30 with TRBJ2-1; 8 positions match TRBD2. CDR3 length equals 14 residues. V lost 7 bases, J lost 8 bases, and 13 bases stayed unmatched. CDR1 is GTSNPN, CDR2 SVGIG, per germline (reference sequence).